A selection of T cell receptor beta chains follows, all from one sample in a study of blood T cell repertoires in COVID-19. TCRdb's table, derived via immunoSEQ multiplex PCR, lists solely in-frame clones and lacks some. The repertoire consists of more than 4,000 clones, with around nine tenths occurring once and the leading ten covering over 2.5%. Specimen: peripheral blood. The origin of the receptors is a woman at least 80 years old with acute or convalescent COVID-19. Each CDR3 is given with its conserved first and last residue. The D gene is left open where the match is weak. Clone size is not always given. Where it is, it says once, few, many or a class for expanded clones.

NA	NA	TRBV2	12	TRBJ2-1	CASSEGENEQFF	TGTGCCAGCAGTGAAGGAGAAAATGAGCAGTTCTTC
NA	TRBD1	TRBV5-5	16	TRBJ2-4	CASSLVWKQGASIQYF	TGTGCCAGCAGCTTGGTATGGAAACAGGGGGCGAGCATTCAGTACTTC
NA	NA	TRBV6-2/TRBV6-3	12	TRBJ1-2	CASSQTGYGYTF	TGTGCCAGCAGTCAAACCGGCTATGGCTACACCTTC
NA	NA	TRBV5-5	16	TRBJ1-2	CASSSLARAGDYGYTF	TGTGCCAGCAGCTCATTAGCCAGGGCTGGGGACTATGGCTACACCTTC
NA	NA	TRBV29-1	16	TRBJ1-3	CSVAADAAITGNTIYF	TGCAGCGTCGCGGCGGATGCGGCGATTACTGGAAACACCATATATTTT
NA	NA	TRBV5-1	16	TRBJ2-1	CASSLQGTVSYNEQFF	TGCGCCAGCAGCCTCCAGGGGACCGTCTCCTACAATGAGCAGTTCTTC
NA	TRBD1	TRBV27	15	TRBJ1-1	CASSWLATGGTEAFF	TGTGCCAGCAGTTGGTTGGCGACAGGGGGCACTGAAGCTTTCTTT
NA	NA	TRBV7-2	13	TRBJ2-3	CASSYRFGNTQYF	TGTGCCAGCAGCTACCGCTTCGGTAATACGCAGTATTTT
NA	NA	TRBV12-3/TRBV12-4	13	TRBJ1-5	CASSLQGDQPQHF	TGTGCCAGCAGTTTACAAGGGGATCAGCCCCAGCATTTT
once	NA	TRBV5-4	14	TRBJ2-3	CASSLGQSTDTQYF	TGTGCCAGCAGCTTGGGACAAAGCACAGATACGCAGTATTTT
NA	TRBD1	TRBV5-1	16	TRBJ2-7	CASSPGQGARTYEQYF	TGCGCCAGCAGCCCCGGACAGGGGGCGAGAACGTACGAGCAGTACTTC
NA	NA	TRBV12-3/TRBV12-4	13	TRBJ2-5	CASSRGTVETQYF	TGTGCCAGCAGCCGCGGGACTGTAGAGACCCAGTACTTC
NA	TRBD1	TRBV3-1/TRBV3-2	13	TRBJ1-2	CASRLQGGYGYTF	TGTGCCAGCAGGCTACAGGGGGGCTATGGCTACACCTTC
NA	TRBD1	TRBV23-1	20	TRBJ1-3	CASSPEAGQDNSSSGNTIYF	TGCGCCAGCAGCCCTGAGGCCGGACAGGACAACTCGAGCTCTGGAAACACCATATATTTT
NA	TRBD1	TRBV6-5	15	TRBJ1-2	CASTLTQGVEYGYTF	TGTGCCAGCACCCTGACACAGGGGGTAGAGTATGGCTACACCTTC
NA	TRBD2	TRBV4-2	17	TRBJ2-5	CASSQISGGENQETQYF	TGTGCCAGCAGCCAAATTAGCGGGGGGGAGAATCAAGAGACCCAGTACTTC
NA	TRBD1	TRBV28	17	TRBJ1-1	CASSFGERTGGNTEAFF	TGTGCCAGCAGTTTTGGTGAAAGGACAGGGGGAAACACTGAAGCTTTCTTT
NA	TRBD1	TRBV5-5	16	TRBJ1-5	CASSSDRVDRNQPQHF	TGTGCCAGCAGCTCGGACAGGGTAGATCGCAATCAGCCCCAGCATTTT
NA	NA	TRBV7-9	15	TRBJ2-2	CASSLKYSLSGELFF	TGTGCCAGCAGCTTAAAGTATAGTTTGAGCGGGGAGCTGTTTTTT
NA	NA	TRBV6-5	15	TRBJ2-1	CASSRQDYSYNEQFF	TGTGCCAGCAGCAGACAGGATTACTCCTACAATGAGCAGTTCTTC
NA	TRBD1	TRBV27	15	TRBJ1-1	CASSLDRVANTEAFF	TGTGCCAGCAGTTTGGACAGGGTGGCGAACACTGAAGCTTTCTTT
NA	TRBD1	TRBV19	15	TRBJ1-4	CASNARTGGGEKLFF	TGTGCCAGTAACGCTAGGACAGGGGGAGGCGAAAAACTGTTTTTT
NA	TRBD1	TRBV19	20	TRBJ1-3	CASSRKFGTGGFVGSNTIYF	TGTGCCAGTAGCCGAAAGTTCGGGACAGGGGGCTTCGTGGGATCAAACACCATATATTTT
NA	TRBD1	TRBV3-1/TRBV3-2	14	TRBJ1-6	CASSQAGGGSPLHF	TGTGCCAGCAGCCAAGCAGGGGGCGGATCACCCCTCCACTTT
once	TRBD1	TRBV18	15	TRBJ1-3	CASSPQGASGNTIYF	TGTGCCAGCTCACCACAGGGGGCTTCTGGAAACACCATATATTTT
few	TRBD1	TRBV19	16	TRBJ1-6	CASSIQQGARNSPLHF	TGTGCCAGTAGTATACAACAGGGGGCTCGAAATTCACCCCTCCACTTT
NA	NA	TRBV14	13	TRBJ1-6	CASSPELNSPLHF	TGTGCCAGCAGCCCTGAGTTGAATTCACCCCTCCACTTT
NA	TRBD2	TRBV10-3	13	TRBJ2-7	CAISTSGDYEQYF	TGTGCCATTTCAACTAGCGGCGACTACGAGCAGTACTTC
NA	NA	TRBV5-1	14	TRBJ2-3	CASSLSQGGPTQYF	TGCGCCAGCAGCTTGAGCCAGGGAGGTCCTACGCAGTATTTT
NA	TRBD1	TRBV5-4	15	TRBJ2-1	CASSHRDRGLGEQFF	TGTGCCAGCAGCCACCGGGACAGGGGGCTTGGTGAGCAGTTCTTC
NA	NA	TRBV25-1	13	TRBJ1-1	CASSELAVRGAFF	TGTGCCAGCAGTGAATTAGCGGTTCGGGGGGCTTTCTTT
NA	TRBD1	TRBV28	14	TRBJ1-5	CASRPNRGNQPQHF	TGTGCCAGCAGGCCGAACAGGGGTAACCAGCCCCAGCATTTT
once	NA	TRBV3-1/TRBV3-2	12	TRBJ2-1	CASSHLAGEQFF	TGTGCCAGCAGCCACCTAGCCGGTGAGCAGTTCTTC
NA	NA	TRBV6-1	15	TRBJ2-1	CASSENLGAANEQFF	TGTGCCAGCAGTGAAAACTTGGGGGCGGCCAATGAGCAGTTCTTC
NA	TRBD1	TRBV5-1	14	TRBJ1-1	CASSWTGMNTEAFF	TGCGCCAGCAGCTGGACAGGGATGAACACTGAAGCTTTCTTT
once	TRBD2	TRBV29-1	13	TRBJ2-7	CSVGLASPYEQYF	TGCAGCGTCGGACTAGCTTCCCCCTACGAGCAGTACTTC
NA	TRBD2	TRBV5-6	15	TRBJ2-1	CASSPGTNALNEQFF	TGTGCCAGCAGCCCCGGGACTAATGCCCTCAATGAGCAGTTCTTC
NA	NA	TRBV6-5	13	TRBJ2-7	CASNGVGATQKYF	TGTGCCAGCAACGGGGTGGGGGCGACCCAAAAGTACTTC
NA	NA	TRBV11-1	14	TRBJ2-7	CASSLGGPSYEQYF	TGTGCCAGCAGCTTGGGCGGGCCCTCCTACGAGCAGTACTTC
NA	TRBD1	TRBV4-1	15	TRBJ2-7	CASSPGQGGTYEQYF	TGCGCCAGCAGCCCTGGACAGGGAGGTACCTACGAGCAGTACTTC
NA	NA	TRBV12-3/TRBV12-4	13	TRBJ1-2	CASRERQLYGYTF	TGTGCCAGCAGGGAACGACAGCTCTATGGCTACACCTTC
NA	TRBD1	TRBV7-3	12	TRBJ1-1	CASGTGGTEAFF	TGTGCCAGCGGCACAGGGGGCACTGAAGCTTTCTTT
NA	TRBD1	TRBV29-1	12	TRBJ2-1	CSVSSGDRQQFF	TGCAGCGTTTCCTCTGGGGACAGACAGCAGTTCTTC
NA	TRBD2	TRBV3-1/TRBV3-2	20	TRBJ2-7	CASSQDLGGLAGGLSYEQYF	TGTGCCAGCAGCCAAGATTTAGGGGGACTAGCGGGGGGCCTCTCCTACGAGCAGTACTTC
NA	NA	TRBV7-8	11	TRBJ2-3	CASSGGPTQYF	TGTGCCAGCTCCGGGGGGCCTACGCAGTATTTT
NA	TRBD1	TRBV7-9	14	TRBJ1-3	CASSPQGTGNTIYF	TGTGCCAGCAGCCCACAGGGGACAGGAAACACCATATATTTT
NA	NA	TRBV19	15	TRBJ1-6	CASSFQDSVNSPLHF	TGTGCCAGTAGTTTTCAGGACAGCGTTAATTCACCCCTCCACTTT
once	NA	TRBV6-6	14	TRBJ1-5	CASRGREHNQPQHF	TGTGCCAGCAGAGGCCGGGAACATAATCAGCCCCAGCATTTT
NA	NA	TRBV29-1	13	TRBJ1-1	CSVGSGTWAEAFF	TGCAGCGTTGGATCGGGAACTTGGGCTGAAGCTTTCTTT
few	NA	TRBV5-1	14	TRBJ2-5	CASRLGRTPETQYF	TGCGCCAGCAGGCTGGGGAGGACTCCAGAGACCCAGTACTTC
NA	NA	TRBV7-6	13	TRBJ1-6	CASSLASNSPLHF	TGTGCCAGCAGCTTAGCGTCAAATTCACCCCTCCACTTT
NA	TRBD1	TRBV11-1	14	TRBJ2-1	CASSSPGQAHEQFF	TGTGCCAGCAGCTCCCCGGGACAGGCCCATGAGCAGTTCTTC
NA	NA	TRBV6-5	16	TRBJ1-1	CASSYDPHALNTEAFF	TGTGCCAGCAGTTACGATCCTCACGCGTTGAACACTGAAGCTTTCTTT
few	NA	TRBV5-4	13	TRBJ1-3	CASSFRGGNTIYF	TGTGCCAGCAGCTTCCGGGGAGGAAACACCATATATTTT
once	NA	TRBV18	14	TRBJ1-2	CASSPGGAPHGYTF	TGTGCCAGCTCACCAGGCGGGGCCCCCCATGGCTACACCTTC
NA	NA	TRBV2	12	TRBJ1-2	CASTGGGNGYTF	TGTGCCAGCACGGGGGGGGGCAATGGCTACACCTTC